Below, one T cell receptor (beta chain) is given with its context. This specimen belongs to a study of blood T cell repertoires in COVID-19. Overall study context: Sites across the United States, Italy and Spain contributed samples from acute and convalescent COVID-19. T cells, B-cell-depleted T cells, or PBMCs supplied cDNA or gDNA.

V lost 8 bases and J 5 bases, leaving 6 bases between the germline ends. CDR1 ENHRY and CDR2 SYGVKD come from the germline V gene. The CDR3 covers 11 residues. The method was immunoSEQ multiplex PCR; TCRdb's version includes in-frame clones alone and lacks a portion of them. The sample shows around 260,000 clones, approximately 87% of them seen only once. Sequencing used peripheral blood. The TCR comes from a woman aged 45-65 years with acute or convalescent COVID-19. The chain links TRBV10-3 to TRBJ2-2; D gene ambiguous. The chain's CDR3 is CAIRLTGELFF. DNA of the CDR3: TGTGCCATCCGGTTAACCGGGGAGCTGTTTTTT.